This T cell receptor beta chain was sequenced for a study of neurological immune-mediated disorders. This clonotype is categorized as medium-sized. Its antigen is currently unknown. Whole-study findings and limits: None of the CDR3 amino acid sequences in expanded clones turned up in more than one subject, which points to private repertoires in all groups. Levels of TCR clonal expansion peaked in HTLV-1-associated myelopathy and reached their lowest in multiple sclerosis, under those of healthy controls.

Synthesis of cDNA was carried out by template-switch 5'RACE. The reaction used 10-nucleotide random UMIs. Every sequencing run gave over 190 million TCR-beta sequences, taken from 15-18 subjects. TCRdb re-called the 5' RACE reads with MiXCR, one entry per CDR3 protein. Among about 48,000 distinct CDR3 sequences listed, 10% were seen once. The germline CDR1 and CDR2 sequences are KGHDR and SFDVKD. The CDR3 extends over 15 amino acids. The V end was cut by 2 bases, the J end by 0 bases, with 6 bases between. The sequenced material came from PBMCs. V and J are TRBV24-1 and TRBJ2-2, with D uncertain. The source of this sequence is a woman aged 40 to 50 with HTLV-1-associated myelopathy (HAM/TSP). This CDR3 reads CATSDSVTNTGELFF. CDR3 coding DNA: TGTGCCACCAGTGATTCAGTTACGAACACCGGGGAGCTGTTTTTT.